Below are 30 T cell receptor beta chains sequenced from a single sample in a study of blood T cell repertoires in COVID-19. TCRdb's copy holds only in-frame clones and misses some; the assay was immunoSEQ multiplex PCR. Here the sample spans about 30,000 clones, 92% being singletons. Sample: peripheral blood. The receptors stem from a man aged 45-65 years with active COVID-19.

The CDR3 DNA sequence: TGTGCCAGCAGCTTGGCCGATAGAGACGGGGCCCAGTACTTC. It yields the protein CASSLADRDGAQYF. The chain employs TRBV5-6 and TRBJ2-5, with a tentative D call TRBD2 (5 bases). Trimming pared 0 bases from V and 9 bases from J, leaving 15 bases between. Germline V gene lookup returns CDR1 SGHDT and CDR2 YYEEEE. The CDR3 is made up of 14 amino acids.

The V call is TRBV5-4, the J call TRBJ2-1; 12 bases agree with TRBD2. Germline CDR1 reads SGHNT; CDR2 reads YYREEE (reference sequence). The CDR3 is 15 residues long. Trimming took 4 bases from V and 5 from J; bases not matched to a gene: 4. This CDR3 reads CASSPTSGGNNEQFF. CDR3 sequence (DNA): TGTGCCAGCAGCCCGACTAGCGGGGGAAACAATGAGCAGTTCTTC.

The chain uses TRBV9 and TRBJ2-1, with D maybe TRBD2 (5 bases). The CDR3 is 15 amino acids. Germline V gives CDR1 SGDLS, CDR2 YYNGEE. Trimming took 0 bases from V and 6 from J, leaving 13 bases between them. CDR3 bases: TGTGCCAGCAGCGTAGTACTAGTACCACGCAATGAGCAGTTCTTC. This gives the protein CASSVVLVPRNEQFF.

As concerns this clone: This CDR3 is missing its conserved last phenylalanine or tryptophan, likely due to a read error. It is unclear where the CDR3 begins or ends on the DNA, so no DNA is shown, and the CDR3 is as TCRdb lists it. CDR3 sequence: CASSYLNRRG. The chain joins TRBV6-5 to TRBJ2-6; the listed D gene, TRBD2, was not tested against the DNA. The V gene's germline CDR1 is MNHEY and CDR2 SVGAGI. The CDR3 spans 10 residues, counting both ends.

The chain uses TRBV5-4 and TRBJ2-7; 7 bases align to TRBD1. CDR3 length: 16 residues. The germline gives CDR1 SGHNT, CDR2 YYREEE (reference sequence). Germline trimming cut 0 bases from V and 0 bases from J; bases unmatched to any gene: 6. The chain's CDR3 is CASSLAGQPSSYEQYF. Here the CDR3 DNA reads TGTGCCAGCAGCTTGGCGGGACAGCCGAGCTCCTACGAGCAGTACTTC.

This clone was observed a single time. The chain employs TRBV10-1 and TRBJ2-1; D may be TRBD1 (6 bases). CDR1 and CDR2 (germline): WNHNN, SYGVQD (reference sequence). V was trimmed by 1 base and J by 2 bases, leaving 9 bases between them. This CDR3 is built from 15 residues. This CDR3 is CASSEWDKPYNEQFF. Here the CDR3 DNA reads TGCGCCAGCAGTGAGTGGGACAAACCCTACAATGAGCAGTTCTTC.

The sample holds one count of this clone. CDR3 loop: CASSRSGGGRVGANVLTF. CDR3 sequence (DNA): TGTGCCAGTAGTAGGTCCGGGGGGGGGCGCGTTGGCGCCAACGTCCTGACTTTC. V gene TRBV19 combines with J gene TRBJ2-6, with 8 nucleotides matching TRBD2. This CDR3 has 18 residues. Germline CDR1 LNHDA, CDR2 SQIVND (reference sequence). The V gene end was trimmed by 4 bases and the J gene end by 7 bases; junction bases not matched to a gene: 15. Full variable domain (missing parts from reference TRBV19 and TRBJ2-6): DGGITQSPKYLFRKEGQNVTLSCEQNLNHDAMYWYRQDPGQGLRLIYYSQIVNDFQKGDIAEGYSVSREKKESFPLTVTSAQKNPTAFYLCASSRSGGGRVGANVLTFGAGSRLTVL.

The rearrangement uses TRBV9 and TRBJ1-2, with D unclear. CDR3 length: 14 amino acids. Trimming stripped 0 bases from V and 4 bases from J, with 10 bases between. Germline-derived CDR1 and CDR2 are SGDLS and YYNGEE. CDR3: CASSVVAGSYGYTF. The CDR3 DNA sequence: TGTGCCAGCAGCGTAGTCGCGGGATCCTATGGCTACACCTTC.

J is TRBJ2-7 and V is TRBV5-6; D gene ambiguous. CDR1 and CDR2 (germline): SGHDT, YYEEEE. The CDR3 is 14 amino acids. Trimming stripped 4 bases from V and 3 bases from J, with 14 bases between. CDR3 protein: CASSPRPSDYEQYF. CDR3 coding DNA: TGTGCCAGCAGCCCCCGCCCGAGCGACTACGAGCAGTACTTC. Complete variable domain (other parts from reference TRBV5-6 and TRBJ2-7): DAGVTQSPTHLIKTRGQQVTLRCSPKSGHDTVSWYQQALGQGPQFIFQYYEEEERQRGNFPDRFSGHQFPNYSSELNVNALLLGDSALYLCASSPRPSDYEQYFGPGTRLTVT.

The genes are TRBV19 and TRBJ1-1, with 7 bases lining up with TRBD1. Losses at the gene ends were 1 base for V and 0 bases for J; bases not matched to a gene: 14. The CDR3 extends over 19 amino acids. Per the germline V gene, CDR1 is LNHDA and CDR2 is SQIVND (reference sequence). The CDR3 loop is CASSIGPTGDAILNTEAFF. In DNA, the CDR3 is TGTGCCAGTAGTATAGGCCCAACAGGGGACGCGATCTTGAACACTGAAGCTTTCTTT. The variable domain in full, with the rest retrieved from reference TRBV19 and TRBJ1-1, is DGGITQSPKYLFRKEGQNVTLSCEQNLNHDAMYWYRQDPGQGLRLIYYSQIVNDFQKGDIAEGYSVSREKKESFPLTVTSAQKNPTAFYLCASSIGPTGDAILNTEAFFGQGTRLTVV.

This clone was seen more than once but under ten times. The chain is built from TRBV30 and TRBJ2-7; TRBD1 agrees at 8 bases. The V gene's germline CDR1 is GTSNPN and CDR2 SVGIG (reference sequence). The CDR3 has 14 amino acids. Losses at the gene ends were 3 bases for V and 3 bases for J; bases not matched to a gene: 7. The CDR3 sequence is CAWRKLGQGYEQYF. The CDR3 DNA follows: TGTGCCTGGAGGAAACTTGGACAGGGCTACGAGCAGTACTTC.

This clone has more than one count but fewer than ten. The CDR3 DNA is TGTGCCACCCCCGGGTCTAGCACAGATACGCAGTATTTT. This translates into CATPGSSTDTQYF. The V and J genes are TRBV27 and TRBJ2-3; D is unresolved. Germline V gives CDR1 MNHEY, CDR2 SMNVEV (reference sequence). This CDR3 is built from 13 residues. V lost 10 bases to trimming and J lost 0 bases, with 11 bases between them.

This chain links TRBV29-1 with TRBJ2-1; TRBD2 matches at 15 bases. CDR3 size: 15 residues. Per germline, CDR1 SQVTM and CDR2 ANQGSEA. Trimming cost V 0 bases and J 13 bases; bases outside gene matches: 7. The CDR3 loop reads CSVEERTSGRAPQFF. The CDR3 region has the DNA TGCAGCGTTGAAGAAAGGACTAGCGGGAGGGCCCCACAGTTCTTC.

This clone was seen just once. This sequence joins TRBV12-3 or TRBV12-4 and TRBJ1-1; D is unresolved. The CDR3 length is 13 residues. V was clipped by 5 bases and J by 1 base, with 8 bases between them. CDR3 protein: CASSTPKNTEAFF. Written as DNA, the CDR3 is TGTGCCAGCAGTACCCCTAAGAACACTGAAGCTTTCTTT.

The chain has TRBV5-6 and TRBJ2-7; D remains unclear. CDR1 is SGHDT, CDR2 YYEEEE, per germline. CDR3 size: 13 residues. V lost 4 bases to trimming and J lost 3 bases, with 11 bases between them. The CDR3 reads CASSGNVDYEQYF. CDR3 coding DNA: TGTGCCAGCAGCGGTAACGTAGACTACGAGCAGTACTTC. The whole variable domain, filled in from reference TRBV5-6 and TRBJ2-7, reads DAGVTQSPTHLIKTRGQQVTLRCSPKSGHDTVSWYQQALGQGPQFIFQYYEEEERQRGNFPDRFSGHQFPNYSSELNVNALLLGDSALYLCASSGNVDYEQYFGPGTRLTVT.

V is TRBV25-1 and J is TRBJ1-1; D ambiguous. From germline, CDR1 is MGHDK and CDR2 SYGVNS. V was shortened by 4 bases and J by 1 base, with 4 bases between the two germline ends. The CDR3 runs to 12 residues. The DNA for the CDR3 is TGTGCCAGCAGTGGAGGGAACACTGAAGCTTTCTTT. Its translation: CASSGGNTEAFF.

This clone was observed once. V usage is TRBV3-1 (or the pseudogene TRBV3-2) and J usage is TRBJ2-1, with D perhaps matching TRBD1 (6 bases). Trimming removed 4 bases at V and 7 bases at J, with 26 bases between. Looked up from germline, CDR1 is LGHDT and CDR2 is YNNKEL (reference sequence). The CDR3 totals 18 residues. As DNA, the CDR3 is TGTGCCAGCAGCCCAGGACAGTCCAGAGGACCCGCCGGAAATGAGCAGTTCTTC. Protein sequence: CASSPGQSRGPAGNEQFF.

This chain joins TRBV4-2 and TRBJ1-2; D gene uncertain. Germline V gives CDR1 LGHNA, CDR2 YNFKEQ. Trimming removed 0 bases at V and 4 bases at J, with 12 bases between. This CDR3 spans 15 amino acids. As DNA, the CDR3 is TGTGCCAGCAGCCAAGAAATCTTCACAGCCTATGGCTACACCTTC. It translates to CASSQEIFTAYGYTF.

The chain employs TRBV6-5 and TRBJ1-4, with 9 bases identical to TRBD1. Germline CDR1 is MNHEY and CDR2 is SVGAGI. There are 12 residues in the CDR3. V lost 11 bases and J lost 8; bases outside the gene matches: 6. In DNA, the CDR3 is TGTGCCTGCCGGGGGACAGGGGAAAAACTGTTTTTT. It specifies CACRGTGEKLFF.

The CDR3 DNA reads as TGTGCCAGCAGCCAAGGTTGGAGGATCGCCGGGGCCAACGTCCTGACTTTC. It specifies CASSQGWRIAGANVLTF. The rearrangement joins TRBV14 to TRBJ2-6, with D possibly TRBD2 on 5 matching bases. The CDR3 totals 17 residues. Germline V gene data show CDR1 as SGHDN and CDR2 as FVKESK. The V end lost 1 base, the J end lost 4 bases, and 14 bases lay between the germline ends.

This clone has only one observation. The chain uses TRBV28 and TRBJ2-3; 9 nucleotides agree with TRBD1. This CDR3 spans 16 amino acids. Germline loops: CDR1 MDHEN, CDR2 SYDVKM. The V and J ends lost 6 bases and 1 base, in that order; junction bases with no gene match: 8. The CDR3 DNA reads TGTGCCAGCAGCCCACAGGGGGCCCTCGGCACAGATACGCAGTATTTT. Translation: CASSPQGALGTDTQYF.

The genes are TRBV4-2 and TRBJ2-7, with 7 bases lining up with TRBD2. The CDR3 consists of 15 residues. Germline V CDR1 and CDR2: LGHNA, YNFKEQ. The trim removed 1 base at V and 6 bases at J, leaving 9 bases unmatched. CDR3 protein: CASSQGGLGGGEQYF. In DNA form, the CDR3 reads TGTGCCAGCAGCCAAGGAGGGTTAGGCGGGGGCGAGCAGTACTTC.

This clone was seen only once. The chain is built from TRBV5-4 and TRBJ1-4, with TRBD1 matching over 7 bases. Trimming at V came to 1 base and at J to 8 bases, leaving 8 bases not matched to a gene. The CDR3 is 15 residues long. The V gene's germline CDR1 is SGHNT and CDR2 YYREEE (reference sequence). The CDR3 DNA sequence: TGTGCCAGCAGCTTGACAGGGGAGGTCAAGGAAAAACTGTTTTTT. Translating gives CASSLTGEVKEKLFF. Full variable domain (outside the CDR3, taken from reference TRBV5-4 and TRBJ1-4): ETGVTQSPTHLIKTRGQQVTLRCSSQSGHNTVSWYQQALGQGPQFIFQYYREEENGRGNFPPRFSGLQFPNYSSELNVNALELDDSALYLCASSLTGEVKEKLFFGSGTQLSVL.

The V and J genes are TRBV5-1 and TRBJ2-3; TRBD2 matches 7 bases. Germline V gene sequence: CDR1 SGHRS, CDR2 YFSETQ. This CDR3 has 18 residues. V shed 5 bases and J 0 bases; nucleotides not matched to a gene: 15. The CDR3 loop is CASRIRMAGVVSTDTQYF. CDR3 DNA sequence: TGCGCCAGCAGGATTAGGATGGCGGGAGTTGTGAGCACAGATACGCAGTATTTT.

The chain recombines TRBV7-9 with TRBJ2-7; 7 bases are shared with TRBD1. The length of the CDR3 is 15 residues. The germline CDR1 and CDR2 sequences are SEHNR and FQNEAQ (reference sequence). The V gene end was trimmed by 4 bases and the J gene end by 3 bases; junction bases not matched to a gene: 9. The CDR3, as DNA: TGTGCCAGCAGCTCGACAGGGCGCCCCATCTACGAGCAGTACTTC. Its translation: CASSSTGRPIYEQYF.

The chain employs TRBV20-1 and TRBJ2-7; the match to TRBD2 covers 9 bases. V lost 3 bases and J lost 10; bases outside the gene matches: 1. The germline V gene has CDR1 DFQATT and CDR2 SNEGSKA (reference sequence). The CDR3 is 10 residues long. CDR3 sequence reads: CSARTSGQYF. CDR3 bases: TGCAGTGCTAGGACTAGCGGACAGTACTTC.

V gene TRBV5-4 combines with J gene TRBJ1-5, with TRBD1 matching 7 bases. V dropped 0 bases and J dropped 3; count of bases not matched to a gene: 9. This CDR3 is 17 amino acids long. From germline, CDR1 is SGHNT and CDR2 YYREEE (reference sequence). CDR3 protein: CASSLGVPGQSNQPQHF. The CDR3 DNA reads TGTGCCAGCAGCTTGGGCGTTCCGGGACAGTCCAATCAGCCCCAGCATTTT.

The V call is TRBV28, the J call TRBJ1-1, with 7 positions matching TRBD1. After removal of 0 bases from V and 4 bases from J, the junction contained 5 bases not matched to a gene. Germline V gives CDR1 MDHEN, CDR2 SYDVKM. The CDR3 extends over 15 amino acids. This chain's CDR3 is CASSLWEGAGTEAFF. The CDR3 coding sequence is TGTGCCAGCAGTTTATGGGAGGGGGCTGGCACTGAAGCTTTCTTT.

The chain joins TRBV25-1 to TRBJ1-6; D is unresolved. The V end lost 6 bases, the J end lost 0 bases, and 12 bases lay between the germline ends. CDR3 length: 16 residues. Per the germline V gene, CDR1 is MGHDK and CDR2 is SYGVNS. The CDR3 DNA reads TGTGCCAGCAGGGAGGGCAGCAGCTCCTATAATTCACCCCTCCACTTT. This sequence encodes CASREGSSSYNSPLHF.

This clone was counted a single time. J is TRBJ2-5 and V is TRBV6-1; 11 bases agree with TRBD2. V shed 3 bases, J shed 1 base, and the junction held 1 base outside the gene matches. Germline loops: CDR1 MNHNS, CDR2 SASEGT. The CDR3 loop spans 15 amino acids. CDR3 coding DNA: TGTGCCAGCAGTGAGGGACTAGCGGTCCAAGAGACCCAGTACTTC. Its protein product is CASSEGLAVQETQYF.